Shown below are 28 T cell receptor beta chains from a single sample sequenced in a study of T cell repertoires in ileal Crohn's disease. Sample time point: proximal margin of the surgical specimen (macroscopically non-inflamed). Method: immunoSEQ multiplex PCR; TCRdb's copy keeps in-frame clones and lacks some. The sample has about 7,200 clones, 70% to 85% seen once. Sequencing was carried out using ileal tissue. These receptors came from an adult with Crohn's disease.

The J gene is TRBJ2-1, the V gene TRBV13; 10 bases fit TRBD1. Germline V gene data show CDR1 as PRHDT and CDR2 as FYEKMQ (reference sequence). The CDR3 runs to 16 residues. V shed 3 bases, J shed 5 bases, and the junction held 7 bases outside the gene matches. The CDR3 loop reads CASSLYPGQGNNEQFF. The CDR3 DNA follows: TGTGCCAGCAGCTTGTATCCGGGACAGGGGAACAATGAGCAGTTCTTC. The variable domain in full, with the rest retrieved from reference TRBV13 and TRBJ2-1, is AAGVIQSPRHLIKEKRETATLKCYPIPRHDTVYWYQQGPGQDPQFLISFYEKMQSDKGSIPDRFSAQQFSDYHSELNMSSLELGDSALYFCASSLYPGQGNNEQFFGPGTRLTVL.

Of note for this clone: The sample carries other DNA sequences with the same CDR3. The V gene is TRBV15, the J gene TRBJ1-3; 8 positions match TRBD1. The CDR3 has 15 amino acids. Trimming removed 3 bases from V and 0 bases from J; junction bases left unmatched: 1. The V gene's germline CDR1 is LNHNV and CDR2 YYDKDF (reference sequence). The CDR3 DNA is TGTGCCACCAGCAGGGACAGGGCCTCTGGAAACACCATATATTTT. Protein product: CATSRDRASGNTIYF.

The CDR3 loop reads CSVGQDNYGYTF. CDR3 nucleotides: TGCAGCGTTGGACAGGACAACTATGGCTACACCTTC. This chain joins TRBV29-1 and TRBJ1-2; tentative D call: TRBD1 (6 bases). CDR3 length equals 12 residues. From germline, CDR1 is SQVTM and CDR2 ANQGSEA. Trimming took 4 bases from V and 2 from J, leaving 8 bases between them.

The CDR3 loop reads CASSQGVNEQFF. The CDR3 DNA sequence: TGCGCCAGCAGCCAAGGGGTTAATGAGCAGTTCTTC. V is TRBV4-3 and J is TRBJ2-1, with no clear D. Per the germline V gene, CDR1 is LGHNA and CDR2 is YSLEER. Between the trimmed V and J ends, which lost 1 base and 7 bases, there was a span of 5 bases. CDR3 length equals 12 residues.

In its sample, this clone was seen a few times. The CDR3, as DNA: TGTGCCAGCAGCCTAGGGGGGAGTAGTGCCACCGGGGAGCTGTTTTTT. Protein product: CASSLGGSSATGELFF. V usage is TRBV11-3 and J usage is TRBJ2-2, with D perhaps being TRBD1 or TRBD2 (6 bases each). Per germline, CDR1 SGHNT and CDR2 YENEEA. The germline V and J ends were trimmed by 5 bases and 4 bases, with 17 bases remaining between them. The CDR3 has 16 amino acids. Combining the CDR3 with reference TRBV11-3 and TRBJ2-2 gives the whole variable domain EAGVVQSPRYKIIEKKQPVAFWCNPISGHNTLYWYLQNLGQGPELLIRYENEEAVDDSQLPKDRFSAERLKGVDSTLKIQPAELGDSAVYLCASSLGGSSATGELFFGEGSRLTVL.

The V gene is TRBV27, the J gene TRBJ2-5, with 11 bases aligning to TRBD1. The CDR3 is 16 amino acids. Losses at the gene ends were 5 bases for V and 1 base for J; bases not matched to a gene: 6. Germline V gives CDR1 MNHEY, CDR2 SMNVEV (reference sequence). The CDR3, as DNA: TGTGCCAGCAGTCCATATGGGACAGGGGGCCAAGAGACCCAGTACTTC. It specifies CASSPYGTGGQETQYF.

V gene TRBV25-1 combines with J gene TRBJ1-5; D is unclear. The CDR3 is made up of 17 amino acids. V lost 2 bases to trimming and J lost 1 base, with 15 bases between them. Germline CDR1 reads MGHDK; CDR2 reads SYGVNS. The CDR3 here is CASSEALPGTSNQPQHF. The CDR3 DNA reads as TGTGCCAGCAGTGAAGCACTTCCGGGTACCAGCAATCAGCCCCAGCATTTT.

This clone was seen a handful of times. The chain uses TRBV7-3 and TRBJ1-1, with TRBD1 as a possible D gene (6 bases). The CDR3 is 15 residues long. Trimming removed 1 base at V and 2 bases at J, with 11 bases between. Looked up from germline, CDR1 is SGHTA and CDR2 is FQGTGA. For the CDR3, the DNA is TGTGCCAGCAGCTTAAGCCGGGGGACAAACACTGAAGCTTTCTTT. The encoded protein is CASSLSRGTNTEAFF.

This clone was observed a few times. V and J are TRBV5-1 and TRBJ2-1; tentative D call: TRBD2 (5 bases). The CDR3 runs 14 residues. V lost 0 bases and J lost 9, with 13 bases in between. Germline V gives CDR1 SGHRS, CDR2 YFSETQ. CDR3 coding DNA: TGCGCCAGCAGCTTGGGGAACACTAGGAGTGAGCAGTTCTTC. This codes for CASSLGNTRSEQFF.

The chain uses TRBV6-5 and TRBJ1-5; D is possibly TRBD1 (5 bases). The CDR3 is made up of 14 amino acids. The germline gives CDR1 MNHEY, CDR2 SVGAGI. V was shortened by 3 bases and J by 3 bases, with 9 bases between the two germline ends. CDR3 sequence reads: CASSYTGLNQPQHF. In DNA, the CDR3 is TGTGCCAGCAGTTATACGGGACTCAATCAGCCCCAGCATTTT.

The CDR3 region is CASGWEQIPDEQFF. CDR3 nucleotides: TGTGCCAGCGGTTGGGAGCAGATCCCTGATGAGCAGTTCTTC. This chain connects TRBV6-5 to TRBJ2-1; D might be TRBD2 (5 bases). The V end lost 8 bases, the J end lost 8 bases, and 19 bases lay between the germline ends. Germline V gene data show CDR1 as MNHEY and CDR2 as SVGAGI. This CDR3 region has 14 residues.

The chain combines TRBV30 with TRBJ2-1; weak D call: TRBD1 (5 bases). V lost 0 bases, J lost 4 bases, and 10 bases lay in between. This CDR3 is built from 14 residues. Germline values: CDR1 GTSNPN, CDR2 SVGIG (reference sequence). CDR3 bases: TGTGCCTGGAGTGTACTGCGGACATACAATGAGCAGTTCTTC. Amino acid sequence: CAWSVLRTYNEQFF.

The chain links TRBV4-1 to TRBJ2-2; 9 bases fit TRBD2. Per germline, CDR1 MGHRA and CDR2 YSYEKL. The length of the CDR3 is 19 residues. The trim removed 1 base at V and 4 bases at J, leaving 13 bases unmatched. The CDR3 spells CASSQGRLGLALGTGELFF. DNA of the CDR3: TGCGCCAGCAGCCAAGGACGGCTCGGACTAGCGTTAGGCACCGGGGAGCTGTTTTTT.

The chain has TRBV29-1 and TRBJ1-1; D is possibly TRBD1 (5 bases). The germline V gene encodes CDR1 SQVTM and CDR2 ANQGSEA. This CDR3 spans 13 amino acids. The V and J ends lost 6 bases and 0 bases respectively, with 11 bases between them. The CDR3 DNA follows: TGCAGCGTCCGTGGGGGGTTGAACACTGAAGCTTTCTTT. This gives the protein CSVRGGLNTEAFF.

The chain is built from TRBV9 and TRBJ2-7; D is ambiguous. V shed 3 bases and J shed 2 bases, with 12 bases lying between them. This CDR3 has 14 residues. CDR1 is SGDLS and CDR2 is YYNGEE in the germline V gene. This CDR3 is CASSGRETPYEQYF. The DNA for the CDR3 is TGTGCCAGCAGCGGAAGGGAAACCCCCTACGAGCAGTACTTC.

The rearrangement uses TRBV28 and TRBJ2-5; 7 bases are shared with TRBD1. The CDR3 length is 16 residues. CDR1 is MDHEN, CDR2 SYDVKM, per germline. Unmatched junction bases numbered 15, after V lost 6 bases and J lost 5 bases. The CDR3 region is CASSSLSQGERETQYF. CDR3 nucleotide sequence: TGTGCCAGCAGCTCGCTTTCCCAGGGGGAGCGGGAGACCCAGTACTTC.

This clone is a singleton in its sample. J is TRBJ1-1 and V is TRBV2, with unresolved D. Germline V gene data show CDR1 as SNHLY and CDR2 as FYNNEI. The CDR3 extends over 12 amino acids. V lost 7 bases to trimming and J lost 1 base, with 7 bases between them. The CDR3, as DNA: TGTGCCAGCATGGACCCGAACACTGAAGCTTTCTTT. Translating it yields CASMDPNTEAFF.

This clone was seen a handful of times. The chain recombines TRBV7-9 with TRBJ1-2; TRBD1 is a possible D gene (5 bases). CDR1 is SEHNR, CDR2 FQNEAQ, per germline (reference sequence). The CDR3 runs 15 residues. The germline V and J ends were trimmed by 5 bases and 3 bases, with 16 bases remaining between them. The CDR3 DNA is TGTGCCAGCAGCCTACCCGGGACTTTACACTATGGCTACACCTTC. Protein product: CASSLPGTLHYGYTF. The whole variable domain, remainder taken from reference TRBV7-9 and TRBJ1-2, is DTGVSQNPRHKITKRGQNVTFRCDPISEHNRLYWYRQTLGQGPEFLTYFQNEAQLEKSRLLSDRFSAERPKGSFSTLEIQRTEQGDSAMYLCASSLPGTLHYGYTFGSGTRLTVV.

This chain uses TRBV7-2 with TRBJ2-2; 10 positions agree with TRBD2. V lost 0 bases to trimming and J lost 4 bases; unmatched junction nucleotides: 2. The CDR3 consists of 16 residues. CDR1 is SGHTA and CDR2 is FQGNSA in the germline V gene. CDR3 residues: CASSLAWTSGTGELFF. In DNA form, the CDR3 reads TGTGCCAGCAGCTTAGCATGGACTAGCGGCACCGGGGAGCTGTTTTTT.

This clone was counted a few times. CDR3 region: CASSSRSAVGEAFF. CDR3 coding DNA: TGTGCCAGCAGTTCGCGGTCGGCCGTGGGTGAAGCTTTCTTT. This rearrangement joins TRBV27 to TRBJ1-1, with D unresolved. The V and J ends lost 4 bases and 7 bases respectively, with 16 bases between them. Germline CDR1 is MNHEY and CDR2 is SMNVEV (reference sequence). CDR3 length equals 14 residues.

As for this clone: The sample carries other DNA sequences with the same CDR3. DNA for the CDR3: TGTGCCAGCAGCCCTTTGGACCGCGCCTACGAGCAGTACTTC. It codes for CASSPLDRAYEQYF. This chain links TRBV9 with TRBJ2-7; D gene ambiguous. CDR1 SGDLS and CDR2 YYNGEE come from the germline V gene. Trimming took 4 bases from V and 2 from J, leaving 13 bases between them. The CDR3 spans 14 residues.

The chain employs TRBV4-1 and TRBJ2-2; D not resolved. Germline loops: CDR1 MGHRA, CDR2 YSYEKL. CDR3 size: 14 residues. Trimming stripped 1 base from V and 1 base from J, with 4 bases between. The chain's CDR3 is CASSQVENTGELFF. In DNA form, the CDR3 reads TGCGCCAGCAGCCAAGTCGAGAACACCGGGGAGCTGTTTTTT.

The chain is built from TRBV11-2 and TRBJ1-1; D is perhaps TRBD1 (5 bases). CDR1 is SGHAT and CDR2 is FQNNGV in the germline V gene. CDR3 length: 17 residues. V was shortened by 5 bases and J by 3 bases, with 22 bases between the two germline ends. The CDR3 DNA reads as TGTGCCAGCAGCCCAAGGGGTCTCGGGGAACGGGACACTGAAGCTTTCTTT. Translating gives CASSPRGLGERDTEAFF.

This clone is medium-sized in the sample. The V gene is TRBV6-4, the J gene TRBJ2-3, with 7 positions matching TRBD2. With 0 bases clipped from V and 4 bases from J, the junction kept 4 bases outside the gene matches. In germline, CDR1 is MRHNA, CDR2 SNTAGT. The CDR3 sequence is 15 residues long. The CDR3 DNA is TGTGCCAGCAGTGACTCCGGGGGAGGGCCAGATACGCAGTATTTT. It translates to CASSDSGGGPDTQYF.

This clone turned up a few times. J is TRBJ2-1 and V is TRBV9; D gene unclear. The CDR3 runs 11 residues. V was shortened by 7 bases and J by 3 bases, with 5 bases between the two germline ends. Germline CDR1 SGDLS, CDR2 YYNGEE. For the CDR3, the DNA is TGTGCCAGCGGTGGCTACAATGAGCAGTTCTTC. Translation: CASGGYNEQFF.

V usage is TRBV7-6 and J usage is TRBJ2-2; perhaps TRBD1 as D (5 bases). Trimming cost V 4 bases and J 4 bases, with 16 bases left between them. This CDR3 comprises 16 residues. Per the germline V gene, CDR1 is SGHVS and CDR2 is FNYEAQ. CDR3 DNA: TGTGCCAGCAGCTCCATGACAGCTGGATCCACCGGGGAGCTGTTTTTT. It specifies CASSSMTAGSTGELFF.

This clone was picked up a small number of times. The chain is built from TRBV29-1 and TRBJ1-5; 10 nucleotides match TRBD1. The CDR3 has 13 amino acids. Germline CDR1 and CDR2: SQVTM and ANQGSEA. The ends lost 4 bases at V and 7 bases at J; junction bases unmatched: 4. CDR3 sequence (DNA): TGCAGCGTTGGGACAGGGGGGAAACAGCCCCAGCATTTT. Translating gives CSVGTGGKQPQHF.

The CDR3 protein is CASSLVASGSYEQYF. CDR3 sequence (DNA): TGCGCCAGCAGCTTGGTGGCTAGCGGGAGTTACGAGCAGTACTTC. The chain couples TRBV5-1 to TRBJ2-7, with 10 bases matching TRBD2. With V trimmed by 0 bases and J by 4 bases, 4 bases remained unmatched. In germline, CDR1 is SGHRS, CDR2 YFSETQ. The CDR3 is 15 residues long.